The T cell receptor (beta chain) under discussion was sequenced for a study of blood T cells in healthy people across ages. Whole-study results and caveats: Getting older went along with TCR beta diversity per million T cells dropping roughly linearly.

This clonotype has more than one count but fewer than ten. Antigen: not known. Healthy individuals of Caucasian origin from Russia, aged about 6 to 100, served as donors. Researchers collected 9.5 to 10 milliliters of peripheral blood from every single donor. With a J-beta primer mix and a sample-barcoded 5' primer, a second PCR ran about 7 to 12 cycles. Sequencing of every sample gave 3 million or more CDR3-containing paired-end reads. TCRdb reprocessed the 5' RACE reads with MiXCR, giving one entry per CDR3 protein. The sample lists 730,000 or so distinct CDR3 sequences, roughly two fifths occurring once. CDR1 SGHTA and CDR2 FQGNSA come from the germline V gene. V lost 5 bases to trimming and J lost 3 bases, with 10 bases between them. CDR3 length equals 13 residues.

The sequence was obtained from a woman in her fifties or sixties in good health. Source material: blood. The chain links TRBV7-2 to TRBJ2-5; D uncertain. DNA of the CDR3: TGTGCCAGCAGCGTAAGTACAGAAGAGACCCAGTACTTC. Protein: CASSVSTEETQYF.